A single sample gave rise to the 27 T cell receptor beta chains below, sequenced in a study of blood T cell repertoires in COVID-19. Profiling relied on immunoSEQ multiplex PCR, and the TCRdb table lists in-frame clones only, not all of them. The sample consists of some 120,000 clones, 65% to 85% of them appearing once. The source material was peripheral blood. These TCRs come from an elderly man with active or convalescent COVID-19.

This clone was detected only a few times. This rearrangement joins TRBV4-3 to TRBJ2-3, with 8 bases matching TRBD2. Germline values: CDR1 LGHNA, CDR2 YSLEER. With 0 bases clipped from V and 7 bases from J, the junction kept 6 bases outside the gene matches. This CDR3 spans 15 amino acids. The CDR3 loop reads CASSQDRRGGNTQYF. The CDR3 DNA reads TGCGCCAGCAGCCAAGATCGTCGGGGGGGAAATACGCAGTATTTT.

The gene calls are TRBV3-1 (or the pseudogene TRBV3-2) and TRBJ2-1, with D unresolved. The germline V gene encodes CDR1 LGHDT and CDR2 YNNKEL (reference sequence). This CDR3 spans 15 amino acids. Trimming stripped 1 base from V and 0 bases from J, with 7 bases between. The DNA for the CDR3 is TGTGCCAGCAGCCAAGTCTGGAGCTCCTACAATGAGCAGTTCTTC. Translated: CASSQVWSSYNEQFF.

The CDR3 sequence is CASSSGTSATDTQYF. In DNA, the CDR3 is TGTGCCAGCAGCTCCGGGACTAGCGCCACAGATACGCAGTATTTT. This chain uses TRBV7-2 with TRBJ2-3; 10 positions match TRBD2. CDR3 length: 15 amino acids. With 4 bases clipped from V and 2 bases from J, the junction kept 3 bases outside the gene matches. Germline V gene sequence: CDR1 SGHTA, CDR2 FQGNSA.

This chain joins TRBV7-6 and TRBJ1-6, with D tentatively TRBD1 (6 bases). Germline loops: CDR1 SGHVS, CDR2 FNYEAQ. The CDR3 contains 15 residues. Trimming left V 5 bases short and J 7 bases short, with 15 bases between. The CDR3 coding sequence is TGTGCCAGCAGCGGGGGGGCTCTGGGAAATTCACCCCTCCACTTT. It codes for CASSGGALGNSPLHF. Combining the CDR3 with reference TRBV7-6 and TRBJ1-6 gives the whole variable domain GAGVSQSPRYKVTKRGQDVALRCDPISGHVSLYWYRQALGQGPEFLTYFNYEAQQDKSGLPNDRFSAERPEGSISTLTIQRTEQRDSAMYRCASSGGALGNSPLHFGNGTRLTVT.

The rearrangement links TRBV30 to TRBJ1-1; a possible D gene is TRBD1 (6 bases). The CDR3 is made up of 12 amino acids. CDR1 and CDR2 (germline): GTSNPN, SVGIG (reference sequence). V was shortened by 4 bases and J by 7 bases, with 13 bases between the two germline ends. The CDR3 protein is CAWNRRGNEAFF. The CDR3 coding sequence is TGTGCCTGGAACCGCAGGGGAAATGAAGCTTTCTTT.

This clone was seen only once. This chain joins TRBV5-4 and TRBJ1-4, with TRBD1 identical over 7 bases. Germline CDR1 is SGHNT and CDR2 is YYREEE (reference sequence). Trimming cost V 3 bases and J 7 bases; bases outside gene matches: 9. The CDR3 sequence is 15 residues long. CDR3 DNA: TGTGCCAGCAGCTCTGCCAAGGGGGCGGGTGAAAAACTGTTTTTT. It translates to CASSSAKGAGEKLFF.

V gene TRBV6-5 combines with J gene TRBJ2-7; 7 bases line up with TRBD1. Germline-derived CDR1 and CDR2 are MNHEY and SVGAGI. The CDR3 has 15 residues. With 5 bases clipped from V and 1 base from J, the junction kept 8 bases outside the gene matches. As DNA, the CDR3 is TGTGCCAGCAGTAGCGACAGGGTAGGATCCTACGAGCAGTACTTC. This codes for CASSSDRVGSYEQYF.

The chain couples TRBV19 to TRBJ1-4; no clear D. V lost 4 bases and J lost 8, with 11 bases in between. CDR1 and CDR2 (germline): LNHDA, SQIVND (reference sequence). CDR3 size: 13 residues. CDR3 protein: CASSRDMREKLFF. The CDR3 nucleotides are TGTGCCAGTAGTAGAGACATGAGGGAAAAACTGTTTTTT. The variable domain in full, completed from reference TRBV19 and TRBJ1-4, reads DGGITQSPKYLFRKEGQNVTLSCEQNLNHDAMYWYRQDPGQGLRLIYYSQIVNDFQKGDIAEGYSVSREKKESFPLTVTSAQKNPTAFYLCASSRDMREKLFFGSGTQLSVL.

This chain joins TRBV11-2 and TRBJ1-2; tentatively, D is TRBD1 (5 bases). Germline CDR1 SGHAT, CDR2 FQNNGV. This CDR3 spans 13 amino acids. V lost 4 bases, J lost 4 bases, and 10 bases lay in between. CDR3 sequence (DNA): TGTGCCAGCAGCTCGGAAGGGGTCTATGGCTACACCTTC. Residues: CASSSEGVYGYTF.

The chain uses TRBV5-1 and TRBJ1-1; tentative D call: TRBD1 (5 bases). Germline loops: CDR1 SGHRS, CDR2 YFSETQ. The CDR3 loop spans 14 amino acids. The V gene lost 0 bases and the J gene lost 1 base, with 7 bases spanning the gap. The CDR3 sequence is CASSLVGQNTEAFF. In DNA, the CDR3 is TGCGCCAGCAGCTTGGTTGGACAGAACACTGAAGCTTTCTTT.

The genes are TRBV2 and TRBJ2-7; 10 bases match TRBD1. This CDR3 has 14 residues. The J segment lost 4 bases and the V segment lost 7 bases, leaving 7 bases of the junction unmatched. Germline V gives CDR1 SNHLY, CDR2 FYNNEI. Written as DNA, the CDR3 is TGTGCCAGCACTTTGGGGACAGGGGTTTACGAGCAGTACTTC. This gives the protein CASTLGTGVYEQYF.

The rearrangement links TRBV3-1 (or the pseudogene TRBV3-2) to TRBJ1-1; D is uncertain. The CDR3 totals 11 residues. Trimming left V 3 bases short and J 4 bases short, with 3 bases between. The germline CDR1 and CDR2 sequences are LGHDT and YNNKEL (reference sequence). CDR3 amino acids: CASSQSTEAFF. CDR3 in DNA: TGTGCCAGCAGCCAGAGCACTGAAGCTTTCTTT.

The chain combines TRBV19 with TRBJ2-5, with 8 bases fitting TRBD1. Looked up from germline, CDR1 is LNHDA and CDR2 is SQIVND (reference sequence). The CDR3 covers 14 residues. V trimming: 6 bases; J trimming: 2 bases; junction bases outside the gene matches: 5. The CDR3 DNA reads TGTGCCAGTAGGGCAGGGGGCCTACAAGAGACCCAGTACTTC. This codes for CASRAGGLQETQYF.

V usage is TRBV29-1 and J usage is TRBJ2-7; maybe TRBD2 (6 bases). Trimming took 7 bases from V and 1 from J, leaving 14 bases between them. The germline V gene encodes CDR1 SQVTM and CDR2 ANQGSEA. The CDR3 sequence is 13 residues long. Here the CDR3 DNA reads TGCAGCGCCACCCCCGGGACTTCCTACGAGCAGTACTTC. As protein: CSATPGTSYEQYF.

The V and J genes are TRBV7-9 and TRBJ1-3; the match to TRBD1 covers 9 bases. Germline V gene lookup returns CDR1 SEHNR and CDR2 FQNEAQ (reference sequence). Unmatched junction bases numbered 3, after V lost 5 bases and J lost 7 bases. This CDR3 comprises 13 residues. CDR3 bases: TGTGCCAGCAGCGTGGGGACAGGGAACACCATATATTTT. Protein sequence: CASSVGTGNTIYF.

V and J are TRBV19 and TRBJ2-2, with 8 positions matching TRBD1. The V gene's germline CDR1 is LNHDA and CDR2 SQIVND (reference sequence). The trim removed 4 bases at V and 4 bases at J, leaving 8 bases unmatched. The CDR3 is made up of 16 amino acids. The CDR3 region is CASSTTDRVGTGELFF. The CDR3 nucleotides are TGTGCCAGTAGTACAACGGACAGGGTGGGCACCGGGGAGCTGTTTTTT.

The V and J genes are TRBV30 and TRBJ1-6; TRBD1 matches at 9 bases. V trimming: 5 bases; J trimming: 7 bases; junction bases outside the gene matches: 3. Germline V lookup: CDR1 GTSNPN, CDR2 SVGIG (reference sequence). The CDR3 covers 13 residues. The CDR3 protein is CAWGTGKNSPLHF. The CDR3 region has the DNA TGTGCCTGGGGGACAGGGAAAAATTCACCCCTCCACTTT.

The V gene is TRBV5-5, the J gene TRBJ2-7; TRBD1 matches 9 bases. Germline values: CDR1 SGHKS, CDR2 YYEKEE (reference sequence). CDR3 length equals 14 residues. The trim removed 3 bases at V and 3 bases at J, leaving 4 bases unmatched. The CDR3 sequence is CASSYRDRDYEQYF. DNA for the CDR3: TGTGCCAGCAGCTACCGGGACAGGGACTACGAGCAGTACTTC.

CDR3 region: CASSYRLTYEQYF. The CDR3 region has the DNA TGTGCCAGCAGTTACCGACTCACCTACGAGCAGTACTTC. The genes are TRBV6-5 and TRBJ2-7; D call uncertain. Trimming pared 2 bases from V and 2 bases from J, leaving 7 bases between. CDR1 and CDR2 from the germline V gene are MNHEY and SVGAGI. The CDR3 length is 13 residues.

This clone was seen just once. The chain uses TRBV5-1 and TRBJ2-2; the match to TRBD1 covers 10 bases. This CDR3 has 15 amino acids. The germline gives CDR1 SGHRS, CDR2 YFSETQ. The junction had 5 bases not matched to a gene; V was cut back by 4 bases and J by 5 bases. DNA of the CDR3: TGCGCCAGCAGCCCAGGGACAGGGGAGACCGGGGAGCTGTTTTTT. It translates to CASSPGTGETGELFF.

V gene TRBV5-6 combines with J gene TRBJ2-6; TRBD1 matches at 7 bases. This CDR3 has 16 amino acids. Germline V lookup: CDR1 SGHDT, CDR2 YYEEEE. V trimming: 4 bases; J trimming: 5 bases; junction bases outside the gene matches: 9. CDR3 sequence (DNA): TGTGCCAGCAGCCTAGAACAGGGGTCAAGGGCCAACGTCCTGACTTTC. Protein sequence: CASSLEQGSRANVLTF.

CDR3 protein: CASSVMANTEAFF. The CDR3 region has the DNA TGTGCCAGCAGCGTGATGGCGAACACTGAAGCTTTCTTT. The rearrangement uses TRBV9 and TRBJ1-1; no firm D call. Trimming stripped 2 bases from V and 1 base from J, with 6 bases between. The CDR3 contains 13 residues. Germline V gene data show CDR1 as SGDLS and CDR2 as YYNGEE.

The V gene is TRBV7-2, the J gene TRBJ1-2; a possible D gene is TRBD1 (5 bases). Between the trimmed V and J ends, which lost 1 base and 8 bases, there was a span of 11 bases. The CDR3 contains 13 residues. Germline assignment: CDR1 SGHTA and CDR2 FQGNSA. The CDR3 DNA follows: TGTGCCAGCAGCTTAGTGGGGCTTGAGGGCTACACCTTC. It translates to CASSLVGLEGYTF.

V usage is TRBV5-6 and J usage is TRBJ2-1, with 12 bases lining up with TRBD2. The germline V gene has CDR1 SGHDT and CDR2 YYEEEE. The CDR3 loop spans 17 amino acids. Trimming at V came to 0 bases and at J to 2 bases, leaving 3 bases not matched to a gene. CDR3 nucleotide sequence: TGTGCCAGCAGCTTGGCTAGCGGGGGGGCCCCCTACAATGAGCAGTTCTTC. It codes for CASSLASGGAPYNEQFF.

V gene TRBV6-2 or TRBV6-3 combines with J gene TRBJ1-2; D unclear. The CDR3 length is 12 residues. CDR1 MNHEY and CDR2 SVGEGT come from the germline V gene. The ends were cut back, 2 bases at V and 5 bases at J, with 6 bases in the middle. In nucleotides, the CDR3 is TGTGCCAGCAGTTACGGCTTTTATGGCTACACCTTC. This gives the protein CASSYGFYGYTF.

The V gene is TRBV18, the J gene TRBJ2-2, with a tentative D call TRBD2 (6 bases). The CDR3 runs to 15 residues. Germline CDR1 KGHSH, CDR2 LQKENI. The V end was cut by 5 bases, the J end by 4 bases, with 14 bases between. CDR3 loop: CASSAIGGSTGELFF. CDR3 nucleotides: TGTGCCAGCTCAGCTATAGGAGGGAGCACCGGGGAGCTGTTTTTT.

The CDR3 DNA reads TGTGCCAGCAGCAAGGACAGGTGGGAGGATGAGCAGTTCTTC. Its protein product is CASSKDRWEDEQFF. The V gene is TRBV7-2, the J gene TRBJ2-1; the D gene is possibly TRBD1 (7 bases). Between the trimmed V and J ends, which lost 5 bases and 8 bases, there was a span of 16 bases. The CDR3 is made up of 14 amino acids. Germline CDR1 and CDR2: SGHTA and FQGNSA.